The present entry profiles one T cell receptor (beta chain) with its context. Its antigen remains unknown. The data originate from a study of T cells expressing NK-cell markers. The overall study: Sorted CD3+CD56-NKG2C+, CD3+CD56+NKG2C- and CD3+CD56+NKG2C+ T cells were the source of the TCR beta repertoires. In the group of eight sequenced donors, seven were HCMV-seropositive and one was seronegative. Study-wide points: Topping the CD3+CD56-NKG2C+ fraction as well were these clonotypes, in several donors.

The CDR3 is 16 residues long. CDR1 and CDR2 (germline): LGHDT, YNNKEL (reference sequence). The TCR beta cDNA came from 5'RACE template switching with UMIs. TCRdb re-called the 5' RACE reads; one entry per CDR3 protein, DNA not given. Recorded here are about 150,000 distinct CDR3 sequences; the top ten clones represent 37%. The sequencing sample was made of blood T cells: a sorted CD56 or NKG2C T cell subset, CD4+ or CD8+ T cells, or bulk PBMC T cells (not recorded which). V and J are TRBV3-1 and TRBJ2-3. This sequence was found in a woman aged 45-65 years in good health. The CDR3 loop is CASSQDLRWGTDTQYF.